This TCR beta chain comes out of a study of T cell responses to AZD1222 COVID-19 vaccine. Turning to the study itself: Second doses that came at about 4 or about 12 weeks were put together.

Germline assignment: CDR1 ENHRY and CDR2 SYGVKD. The CDR3 has 13 amino acids. Trimming removed 2 bases from V and 8 bases from J, with 12 bases in between. This table comes from immunoSEQ multiplex PCR, and its TCRdb copy is limited to in-frame clones, with some not included. Here the sample spans about 94,000 clones, approximately 91% being singletons. Overall study results and limits: A rise in Spike-specific TCR breadth and depth followed two AZD1222 doses. After the peak T cell response, and only then, were repertoires sampled. White British people made up most donors, females outnumbered males, and clonal diversity was possibly underestimated.

A word on this clone: The antigen is undetermined.

Sequencing used peripheral blood, obtained on day 0 of AZD1222 vaccination. This sequence was found in an adult in good health. The chain has TRBV10-3 and TRBJ1-2; D ambiguous. CDR3 region: CAISEGKGLGYTF. The CDR3 DNA is TGTGCCATCAGTGAGGGCAAGGGTTTGGGCTACACCTTC.